Shown below are 5 T cell receptor beta chains from a single sample sequenced in a study of pediatric ulcerative colitis. This table comes from immunoSEQ multiplex PCR, and its TCRdb copy is limited to in-frame clones, with some not included. The sample records 36,000 or so clones, roughly 72% being singletons. One to two pinch biopsies were taken from the rectum during colonoscopy. Sequencing input: gut tissue. These receptors were collected from a boy aged 5-17 years with moderate ulcerative colitis.

The V gene is TRBV6-1, the J gene TRBJ2-7; 8 bases are a match to TRBD1. V gave up 3 bases and J gave up 5 bases; unmatched junction bases: 9. Germline-derived CDR1 and CDR2 are MNHNS and SASEGT. CDR3 length equals 15 residues. The CDR3 DNA reads as TGTGCCAGCAGTGATTTGACAGGGGCGGCCGACGAGCAGTACTTC. Its translation is CASSDLTGAADEQYF.

The table lists this clone with a count of one. The gene calls are TRBV10-3 and TRBJ1-5; TRBD1 matches at 7 bases. CDR3 length: 12 amino acids. The germline CDR1 and CDR2 sequences are ENHRY and SYGVKD. J lost 4 bases, V lost 10 bases, and 4 bases had no gene match. The CDR3 here is CATRQGNQPQHF. The CDR3 nucleotides read TGTGCCACCAGACAGGGAAATCAGCCCCAGCATTTT.

This chain connects TRBV16 to TRBJ1-6; D not certain. V lost 4 bases and J 0 bases, leaving 16 bases between the germline ends. Germline V lookup: CDR1 KGHSY, CDR2 FQNENV. This CDR3 region has 18 residues. CDR3 in amino acids: CASSPLGGQSSYNSPLHF. The CDR3 DNA reads as TGTGCCAGCAGCCCTTTGGGTGGGCAGAGCTCCTATAATTCACCCCTCCACTTT.

The chain carries TRBV9 and TRBJ2-1; D call uncertain. This CDR3 region has 13 residues. CDR1 SGDLS and CDR2 YYNGEE come from the germline V gene. The V end lost 1 base, the J end lost 5 bases, and 7 bases lay between the germline ends. CDR3 amino acids: CASSVQKNNEQFF. The CDR3, as DNA: TGTGCCAGCAGCGTACAGAAGAACAATGAGCAGTTCTTC.

The chain combines TRBV7-6 with TRBJ2-1; TRBD2 matches at 9 bases. V shed 0 bases and J 9 bases; nucleotides not matched to a gene: 12. This CDR3 has 17 amino acids. The germline V gene has CDR1 SGHVS and CDR2 FNYEAQ. The CDR3 DNA is TGTGCCAGCAGCTTAGCCGTAGCGGGGGTCAAAGGAGGTGAGCAGTTCTTC. Its translation: CASSLAVAGVKGGEQFF.